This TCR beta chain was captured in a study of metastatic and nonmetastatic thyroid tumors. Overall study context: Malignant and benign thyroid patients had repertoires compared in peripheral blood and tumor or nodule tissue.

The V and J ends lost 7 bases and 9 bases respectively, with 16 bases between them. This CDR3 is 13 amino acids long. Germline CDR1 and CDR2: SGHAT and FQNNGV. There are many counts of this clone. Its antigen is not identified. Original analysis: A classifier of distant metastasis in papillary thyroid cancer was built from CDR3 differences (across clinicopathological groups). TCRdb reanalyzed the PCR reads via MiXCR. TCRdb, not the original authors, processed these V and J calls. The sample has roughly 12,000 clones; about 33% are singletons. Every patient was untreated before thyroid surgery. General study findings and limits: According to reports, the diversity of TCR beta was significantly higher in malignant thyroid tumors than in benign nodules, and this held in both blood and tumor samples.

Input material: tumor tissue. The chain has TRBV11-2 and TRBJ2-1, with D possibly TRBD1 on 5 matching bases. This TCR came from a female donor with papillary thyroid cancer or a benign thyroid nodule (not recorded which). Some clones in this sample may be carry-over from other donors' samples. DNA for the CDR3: TGTGCCAGCAAGCCCAGACTGCAGGGTGAGCAGTTCTTC. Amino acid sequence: CASKPRLQGEQFF. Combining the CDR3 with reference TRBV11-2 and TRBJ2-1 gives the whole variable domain EAGVAQSPRYKIIEKRQSVAFWCNPISGHATLYWYQQILGQGPKLLIQFQNNGVVDDSQLPKDRFSAERLKGVDSTLKIQPAKLEDSAVYLCASKPRLQGEQFFGPGTRLTVL.